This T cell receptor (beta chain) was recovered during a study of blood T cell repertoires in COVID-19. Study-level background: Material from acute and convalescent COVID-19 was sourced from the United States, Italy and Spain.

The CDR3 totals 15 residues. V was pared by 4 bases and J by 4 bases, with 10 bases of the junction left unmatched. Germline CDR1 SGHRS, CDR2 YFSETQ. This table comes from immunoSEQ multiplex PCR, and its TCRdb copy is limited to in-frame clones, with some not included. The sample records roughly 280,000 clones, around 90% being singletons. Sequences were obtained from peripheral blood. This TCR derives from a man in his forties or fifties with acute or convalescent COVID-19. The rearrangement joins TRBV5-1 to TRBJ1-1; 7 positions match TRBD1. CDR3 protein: CASSSIQGKVTEAFF. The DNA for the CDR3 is TGCGCCAGCAGCAGTATACAGGGGAAGGTCACTGAAGCTTTCTTT.